The 5 T cell receptor beta chains below all came from one sample that was sequenced in a study of T cell repertoires in cytomegalovirus infection (dated by TCRdb to about 2019). Sequencing was carried out with an Illumina HiSeq 1500. TCRdb handled the public reads itself, with Q25 trimming in fastp and clone calling in MiXCR, and kept productive beta chains. Each entry merges the rows of one CDR3 protein and shows their most common DNA and genes. This sample gives around 740,000 distinct CDR3 sequences in total; less than 40% of them show up just once. The ten largest clones represent 2.5% to 3.5% of the sample. The sample was PBMCs. These receptors were collected from a human donor in good health (CMV status not recorded). Some clones in this sample may be carry-over from other donors' samples.

The chain employs TRBV5-1 and TRBJ1-2; D may be TRBD1 (5 bases). V shed 4 bases and J shed 12 bases, with 16 bases lying between them. Germline-derived CDR1 and CDR2 are SGHRS and YFSETQ. The CDR3 is 12 amino acids. CDR3 DNA: TGCGCCAGCAGCCTCGGGACCGCCGCCCACACCTTC. The encoded protein is CASSLGTAAHTF.

Details on this clonotype: This likely comes from a read error, as the CDR3 has no conserved phenylalanine or tryptophan at its end. The chain employs TRBV27 and TRBJ2-7; the match to TRBD2 covers 9 bases. The CDR3 consists of 18 residues. Germline loops: CDR1 MNHEY, CDR2 SMNVEV (reference sequence). V shed 0 bases, J shed 0 bases, and the junction held 9 bases outside the gene matches. The CDR3 DNA reads as TGTGCCAGCAGTTTATCGGCGGGAGGGCCTCCATTCTCCTACGAGCAGTACTTA. Its translation: CASSLSAGGPPFSYEQYL.

This clonotype appeared many times. The CDR3 protein is CASKGAPNTEAFF. In nucleotides, the CDR3 is TGTGCCAGCAAAGGGGCCCCGAACACTGAAGCTTTCTTT. V is TRBV7-2 and J is TRBJ1-1; possibly TRBD1 for D (5 bases). Germline V gives CDR1 SGHTA, CDR2 FQGNSA. The CDR3 has 13 residues. Trimming stripped 7 bases from V and 1 base from J, with 10 bases between.

The chain has TRBV10-3 and TRBJ2-7; D unresolved. The CDR3 has 12 residues. V lost 8 bases and J 7 bases, leaving 15 bases between the germline ends. CDR1 ENHRY and CDR2 SYGVKD come from the germline V gene. CDR3 sequence reads: CAIGVTRWEQYF. Here the CDR3 DNA reads TGTGCCATCGGCGTTACACGGTGGGAGCAGTACTTC.

The rearrangement links TRBV20-1 to TRBJ1-1, with D possibly TRBD1 on 5 matching bases. V shed 3 bases and J shed 1 base, with 6 bases lying between them. This CDR3 spans 12 amino acids. Germline loops: CDR1 DFQATT, CDR2 SNEGSKA (reference sequence). CDR3 residues: CSARTANTEAFF. In DNA form, the CDR3 reads TGCAGTGCTAGGACAGCGAACACTGAAGCTTTCTTT.